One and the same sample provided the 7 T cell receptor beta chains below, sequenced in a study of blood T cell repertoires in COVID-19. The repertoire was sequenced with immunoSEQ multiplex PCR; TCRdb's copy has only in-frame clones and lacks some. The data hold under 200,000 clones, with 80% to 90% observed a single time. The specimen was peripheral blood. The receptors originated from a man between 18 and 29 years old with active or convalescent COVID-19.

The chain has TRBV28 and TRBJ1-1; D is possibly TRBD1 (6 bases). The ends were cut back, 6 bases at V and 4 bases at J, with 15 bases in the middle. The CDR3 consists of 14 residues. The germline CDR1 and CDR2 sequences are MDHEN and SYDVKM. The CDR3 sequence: CASRTQGRPTEAFF. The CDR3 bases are TGTGCCAGCAGGACACAGGGAAGGCCCACTGAAGCTTTCTTT.

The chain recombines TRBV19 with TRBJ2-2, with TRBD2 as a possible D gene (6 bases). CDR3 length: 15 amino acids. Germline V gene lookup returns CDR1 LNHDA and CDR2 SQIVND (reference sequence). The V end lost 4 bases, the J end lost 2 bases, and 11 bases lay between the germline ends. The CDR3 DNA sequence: TGTGCCAGTAGTACTGGAGGGGCTAACACCGGGGAGCTGTTTTTT. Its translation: CASSTGGANTGELFF.

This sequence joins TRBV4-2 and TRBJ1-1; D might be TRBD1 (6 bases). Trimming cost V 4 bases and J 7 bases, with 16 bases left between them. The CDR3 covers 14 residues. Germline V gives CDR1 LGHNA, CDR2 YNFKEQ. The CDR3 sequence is CASSLEAQGNEAFF. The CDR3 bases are TGTGCCAGCAGCCTGGAGGCCCAGGGGAATGAAGCTTTCTTT.

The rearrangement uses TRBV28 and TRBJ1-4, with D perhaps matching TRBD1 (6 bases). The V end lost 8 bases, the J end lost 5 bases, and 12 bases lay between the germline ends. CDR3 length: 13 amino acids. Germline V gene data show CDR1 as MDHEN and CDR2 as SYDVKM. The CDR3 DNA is TGTGCCAGCGTGGACAGTGCGAATGAAAAACTGTTTTTT. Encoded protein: CASVDSANEKLFF.

The CDR3 DNA is TGTGCCAGCAGCTTCCGTAGCTCTGGAAACACCATATATTTT. Protein product: CASSFRSSGNTIYF. The chain is built from TRBV5-8 and TRBJ1-3; D gene ambiguous. Per the germline V gene, CDR1 is SGHTS and CDR2 is YDEGEE. This CDR3 is built from 14 residues. The V gene lost 2 bases and the J gene lost 0 bases, with 6 bases spanning the gap.

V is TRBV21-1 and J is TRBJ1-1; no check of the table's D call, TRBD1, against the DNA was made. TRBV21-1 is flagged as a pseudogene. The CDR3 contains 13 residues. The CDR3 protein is CASSVQGGAEAFF. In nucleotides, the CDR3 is TGTGCCAGCAGCGTACAGGGGGGAGCTGAAGCTTTCTTT.

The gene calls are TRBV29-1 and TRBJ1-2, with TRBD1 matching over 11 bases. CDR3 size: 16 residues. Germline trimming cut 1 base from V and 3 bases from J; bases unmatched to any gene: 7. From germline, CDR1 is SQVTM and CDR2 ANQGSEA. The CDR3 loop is CSVEGTGGRPDYGYTF. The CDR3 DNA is TGCAGCGTTGAAGGGACAGGGGGCAGGCCAGACTATGGCTACACCTTC.